This TCR beta chain derives from a study of T cell changes during pregnancy in multiple sclerosis. Trimming left V 1 base short and J 4 bases short, with 10 bases between. The germline V gene has CDR1 SGHTA and CDR2 FQGNSA. The CDR3 is made up of 15 amino acids. This table comes from immunoSEQ multiplex PCR, and its TCRdb copy is limited to in-frame clones, with some not included. This repertoire shows 65,000 to 90,000 clones, around 90% found once; its top ten account for about 0.3%. The sequence was obtained from a female donor with multiple sclerosis, enrolled in a pregnancy study. The starting material was CD4+ T cells from peripheral blood mononuclear cells, obtained after pregnancy. The rearrangement uses TRBV7-2 and TRBJ2-2, with D tentatively TRBD2 (6 bases). CDR3: CASSLGGLSTGELFF. CDR3 nucleotides: TGTGCCAGCAGCTTAGGGGGACTCAGCACCGGGGAGCTGTTTTTT.